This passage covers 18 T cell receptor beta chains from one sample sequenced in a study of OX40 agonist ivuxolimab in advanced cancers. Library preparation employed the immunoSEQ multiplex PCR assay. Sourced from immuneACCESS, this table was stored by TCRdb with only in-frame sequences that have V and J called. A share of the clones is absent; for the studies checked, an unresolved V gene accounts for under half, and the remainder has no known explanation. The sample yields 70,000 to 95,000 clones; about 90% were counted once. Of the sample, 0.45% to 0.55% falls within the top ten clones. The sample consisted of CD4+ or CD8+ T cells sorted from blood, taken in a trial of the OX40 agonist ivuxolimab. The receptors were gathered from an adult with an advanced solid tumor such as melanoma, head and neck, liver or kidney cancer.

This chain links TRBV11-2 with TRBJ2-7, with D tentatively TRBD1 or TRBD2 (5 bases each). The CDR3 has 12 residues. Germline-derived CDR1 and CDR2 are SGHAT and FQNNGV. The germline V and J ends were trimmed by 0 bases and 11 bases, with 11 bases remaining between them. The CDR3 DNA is TGTGCCAGCAGCTTAGATGGGACCCGCGAGTACTTC. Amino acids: CASSLDGTREYF.

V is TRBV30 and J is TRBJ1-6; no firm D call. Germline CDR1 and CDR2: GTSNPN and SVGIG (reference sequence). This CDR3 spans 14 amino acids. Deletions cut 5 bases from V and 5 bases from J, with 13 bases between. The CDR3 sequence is CAWSPDPDNSPLHF. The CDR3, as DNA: TGTGCCTGGTCTCCGGACCCAGATAATTCACCCCTCCACTTT.

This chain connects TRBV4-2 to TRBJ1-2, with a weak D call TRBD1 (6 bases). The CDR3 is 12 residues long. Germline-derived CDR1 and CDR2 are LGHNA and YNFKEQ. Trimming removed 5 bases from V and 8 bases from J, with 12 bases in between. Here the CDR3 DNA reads TGTGCCAGCAGCTCCACAGGGCGGGGCTACACCTTC. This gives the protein CASSSTGRGYTF.

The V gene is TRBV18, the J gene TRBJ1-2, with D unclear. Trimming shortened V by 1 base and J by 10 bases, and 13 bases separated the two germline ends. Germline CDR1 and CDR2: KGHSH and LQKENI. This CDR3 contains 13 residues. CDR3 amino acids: CASSPQALDDYTF. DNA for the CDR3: TGTGCCAGCTCACCACAGGCCCTGGACGACTACACCTTC. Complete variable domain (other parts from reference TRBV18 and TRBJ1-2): NAGVMQNPRHLVRRRGQEARLRCSPMKGHSHVYWYRQLPEEGLKFMVYLQKENIIDESGMPKERFSAEFPKEGPSILRIQQVVRGDSAAYFCASSPQALDDYTFGSGTRLTVV.

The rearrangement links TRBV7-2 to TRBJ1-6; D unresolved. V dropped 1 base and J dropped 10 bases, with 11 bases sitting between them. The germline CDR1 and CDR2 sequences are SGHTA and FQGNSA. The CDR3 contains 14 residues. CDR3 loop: CASSLGDVRSPLHF. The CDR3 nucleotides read TGTGCCAGCAGCTTAGGTGACGTACGGTCACCCCTCCACTTT. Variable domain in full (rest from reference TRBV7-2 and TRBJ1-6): GAGVSQSPSNKVTEKGKDVELRCDPISGHTALYWYRQSLGQGLEFLIYFQGNSAPDKSGLPSDRFSAERTGGSVSTLTIQRTQQEDSAVYLCASSLGDVRSPLHFGNGTRLTVT.

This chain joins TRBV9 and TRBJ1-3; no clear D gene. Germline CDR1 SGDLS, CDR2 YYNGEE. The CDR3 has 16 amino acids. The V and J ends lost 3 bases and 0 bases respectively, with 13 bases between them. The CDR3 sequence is CASSAAGIYSGNTIYF. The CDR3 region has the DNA TGTGCCAGCAGCGCCGCGGGGATCTACTCTGGAAACACCATATATTTT. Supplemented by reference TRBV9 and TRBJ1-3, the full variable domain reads DSGVTQTPKHLITATGQRVTLRCSPRSGDLSVYWYQQSLDQGLQFLIQYYNGEERAKGNILERFSAQQFPDLHSELNLSSLELGDSALYFCASSAAGIYSGNTIYFGEGSWLTVV.

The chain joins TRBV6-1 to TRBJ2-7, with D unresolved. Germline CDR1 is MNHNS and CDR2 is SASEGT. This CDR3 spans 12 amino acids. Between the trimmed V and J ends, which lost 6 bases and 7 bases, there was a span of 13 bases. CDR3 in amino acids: CASRTGALEQYF. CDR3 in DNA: TGTGCCAGCAGAACGGGCGCTTTGGAGCAGTACTTC.

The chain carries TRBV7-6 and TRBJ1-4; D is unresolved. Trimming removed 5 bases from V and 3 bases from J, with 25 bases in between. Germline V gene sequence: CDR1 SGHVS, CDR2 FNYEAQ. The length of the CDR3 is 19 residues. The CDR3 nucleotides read TGTGCCAGCAGCCCCCTGCGTGCGGAGGGCGGGAGGCCTAATGAAAAACTGTTTTTT. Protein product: CASSPLRAEGGRPNEKLFF. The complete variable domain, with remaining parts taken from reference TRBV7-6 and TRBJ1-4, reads GAGVSQSPRYKVTKRGQDVALRCDPISGHVSLYWYRQALGQGPEFLTYFNYEAQQDKSGLPNDRFSAERPEGSISTLTIQRTEQRDSAMYRCASSPLRAEGGRPNEKLFFGSGTQLSVL.

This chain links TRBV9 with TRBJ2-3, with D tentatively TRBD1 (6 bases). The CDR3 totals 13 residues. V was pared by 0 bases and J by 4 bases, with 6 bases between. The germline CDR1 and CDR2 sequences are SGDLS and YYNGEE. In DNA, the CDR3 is TGTGCCAGCAGCGTAGCAGGGGCAGATACGCAGTATTTT. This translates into CASSVAGADTQYF.

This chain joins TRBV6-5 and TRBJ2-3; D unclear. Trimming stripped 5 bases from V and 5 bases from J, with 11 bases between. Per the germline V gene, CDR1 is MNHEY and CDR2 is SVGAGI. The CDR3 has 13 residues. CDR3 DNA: TGTGCCAGCAGTCGATCTCGAGGAGATACGCAGTATTTT. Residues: CASSRSRGDTQYF.

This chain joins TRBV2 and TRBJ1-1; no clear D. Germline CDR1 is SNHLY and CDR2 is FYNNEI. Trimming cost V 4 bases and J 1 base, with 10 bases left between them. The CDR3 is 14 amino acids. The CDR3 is CASSARPGNTEAFF. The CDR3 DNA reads TGTGCCAGCAGTGCGAGACCCGGGAACACTGAAGCTTTCTTT. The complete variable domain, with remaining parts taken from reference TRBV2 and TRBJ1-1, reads EPEVTQTPSHQVTQMGQEVILRCVPISNHLYFYWYRQILGQKVEFLVSFYNNEISEKSEIFDDQFSVERPDGSNFTLKIRSTKLEDSAMYFCASSARPGNTEAFFGQGTRLTVV.

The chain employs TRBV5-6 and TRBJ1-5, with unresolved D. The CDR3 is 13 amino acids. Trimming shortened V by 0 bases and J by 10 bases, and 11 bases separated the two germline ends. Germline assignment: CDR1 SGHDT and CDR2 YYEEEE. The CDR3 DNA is TGTGCCAGCAGCTTGGCCCCAGTTGGTCCCCAGCATTTT. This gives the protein CASSLAPVGPQHF.

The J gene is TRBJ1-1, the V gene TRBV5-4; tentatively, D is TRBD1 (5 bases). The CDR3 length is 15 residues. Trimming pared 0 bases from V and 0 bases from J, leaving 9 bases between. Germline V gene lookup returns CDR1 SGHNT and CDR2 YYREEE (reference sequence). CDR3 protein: CASSLGPTVNTEAFF. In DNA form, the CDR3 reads TGTGCCAGCAGCTTGGGACCGACAGTGAACACTGAAGCTTTCTTT.

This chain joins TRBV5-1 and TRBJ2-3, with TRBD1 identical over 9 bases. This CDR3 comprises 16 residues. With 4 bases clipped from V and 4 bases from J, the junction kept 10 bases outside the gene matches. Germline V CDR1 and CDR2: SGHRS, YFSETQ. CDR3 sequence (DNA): TGCGCCAGCAGCCCCGGGACAGGGATTTGGGCAGATACGCAGTATTTT. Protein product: CASSPGTGIWADTQYF.

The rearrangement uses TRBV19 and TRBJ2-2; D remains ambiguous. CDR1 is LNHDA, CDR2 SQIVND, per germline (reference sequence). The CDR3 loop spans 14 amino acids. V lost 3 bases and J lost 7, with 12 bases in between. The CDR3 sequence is CASSIVGLGGELFF. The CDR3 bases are TGTGCCAGTAGTATTGTGGGTCTCGGCGGGGAGCTGTTTTTT. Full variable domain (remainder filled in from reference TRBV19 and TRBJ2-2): DGGITQSPKYLFRKEGQNVTLSCEQNLNHDAMYWYRQDPGQGLRLIYYSQIVNDFQKGDIAEGYSVSREKKESFPLTVTSAQKNPTAFYLCASSIVGLGGELFFGEGSRLTVL.

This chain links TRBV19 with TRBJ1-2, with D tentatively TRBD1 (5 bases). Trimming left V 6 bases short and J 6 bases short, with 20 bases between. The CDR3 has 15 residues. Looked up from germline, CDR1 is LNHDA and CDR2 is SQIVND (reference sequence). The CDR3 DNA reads TGTGCCAGTAGGGCCGCTGGGACTATGAGGGATGGCTACACCTTC. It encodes CASRAAGTMRDGYTF.

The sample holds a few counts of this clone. CDR3 nucleotide sequence: TGTGCCTGGAGTCCAGGGGTGGATCAGCCCCAGCATTTT. It translates to CAWSPGVDQPQHF. The chain employs TRBV30 and TRBJ1-5, with TRBD1 as a possible D gene (6 bases). The CDR3 spans 13 residues. Trimming took 2 bases from V and 5 from J, leaving 10 bases between them. CDR1 and CDR2 (germline): GTSNPN, SVGIG (reference sequence).

CDR3 DNA: TGTGCCAGCAGTGACCAGCGGGGGGGCCTTTATGAGCAGTTCTTC. It encodes CASSDQRGGLYEQFF. The chain combines TRBV27 with TRBJ2-1, with 10 bases that match TRBD2. Per the germline V gene, CDR1 is MNHEY and CDR2 is SMNVEV (reference sequence). This CDR3 is 15 amino acids long. Losses at the gene ends were 5 bases for V and 8 bases for J; bases not matched to a gene: 9.